This TCR beta chain originates from a study of lymphopenia after photon versus proton radiotherapy. Using immunoSEQ multiplex PCR, the repertoire was profiled, and TCRdb retains in-frame clones only, with some absent. The sample has approximately 47,000 clones; 85% are singletons. This CDR3 is built from 18 residues. Germline trimming cut 6 bases from V and 5 bases from J; bases unmatched to any gene: 16. Per germline, CDR1 SNHLY and CDR2 FYNNEI. The source was peripheral blood, collected from a patient treated with photon-based radiotherapy. V is TRBV2 and J is TRBJ2-3, with 11 bases aligning to TRBD2. The receptor comes from a man in his forties with gastric cancer. The CDR3 DNA sequence: TGTGCCAGCAGCCCCCAGATAACTAGCGGGGGTGGGGGAGATACGCAGTATTTT. It specifies CASSPQITSGGGGDTQYF. Looking up the rest from reference TRBV2 and TRBJ2-3 gives the full variable domain: EPEVTQTPSHQVTQMGQEVILRCVPISNHLYFYWYRQILGQKVEFLVSFYNNEISEKSEIFDDQFSVERPDGSNFTLKIRSTKLEDSAMYFCASSPQITSGGGGDTQYFGPGTRLTVL.